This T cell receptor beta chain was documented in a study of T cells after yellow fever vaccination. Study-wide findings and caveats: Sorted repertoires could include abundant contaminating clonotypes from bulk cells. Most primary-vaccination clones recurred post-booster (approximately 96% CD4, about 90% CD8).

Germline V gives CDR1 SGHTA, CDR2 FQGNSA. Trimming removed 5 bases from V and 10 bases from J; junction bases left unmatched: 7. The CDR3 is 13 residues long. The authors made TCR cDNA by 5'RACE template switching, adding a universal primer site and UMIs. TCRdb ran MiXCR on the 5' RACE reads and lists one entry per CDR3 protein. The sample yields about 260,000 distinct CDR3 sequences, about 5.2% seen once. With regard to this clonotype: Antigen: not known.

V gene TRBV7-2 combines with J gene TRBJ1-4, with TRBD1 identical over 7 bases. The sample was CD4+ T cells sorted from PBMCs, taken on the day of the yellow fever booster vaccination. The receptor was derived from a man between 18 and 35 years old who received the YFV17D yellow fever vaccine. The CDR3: CASSPQGGGKLFF. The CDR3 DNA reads TGTGCCAGCAGCCCCCAGGGGGGCGGAAAACTGTTTTTT. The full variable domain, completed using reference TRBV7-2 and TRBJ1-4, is GAGVSQSPSNKVTEKGKDVELRCDPISGHTALYWYRQSLGQGLEFLIYFQGNSAPDKSGLPSDRFSAERTGGSVSTLTIQRTQQEDSAVYLCASSPQGGGKLFFGSGTQLSVL.